This T cell receptor (beta chain) was documented in a study of T-cell memory formation after mild COVID-19. TCRdb used MiXCR to reprocess the 5' RACE reads, holding one entry per CDR3 protein. The table includes 390,000 or so distinct CDR3 sequences, 15% to 20% detected once. As to this clonotype: As yet, its antigen is unknown. Because the CDR3 is missing its conserved closing phenylalanine or tryptophan, this is likely a read error.

Study-wide results and limits: Clones contracting over day 15 to 85 were CD4/CD8 balanced, with later expanders leaning CD4+. Several responding clones turned up in pre-infection memory, indicating that cross-reactive memory may have taken part. CD4+ clones that contracted lay mainly in CM and EM; CD8+ ones lay in EMRA.

The germline gives CDR1 SGHRS, CDR2 YFSETQ. J was trimmed by 7 bases and V by 6 bases; bases with no gene match: 4. The CDR3 runs 13 residues. The chain is built from TRBV5-1 and TRBJ2-4, with 10 bases that match TRBD2. Material for sequencing was PBMCs or a T cell subset sorted from them (not recorded which). The sequence came from a man younger than 30 who had mild COVID-19 (a few samples of this study predate the infection). Cell type and time point are not known. Here the CDR3 DNA reads TGCGCCAGCAAGGTGACTAGCGGGAACATTCAGTACTTA. Translated: CASKVTSGNIQYL.